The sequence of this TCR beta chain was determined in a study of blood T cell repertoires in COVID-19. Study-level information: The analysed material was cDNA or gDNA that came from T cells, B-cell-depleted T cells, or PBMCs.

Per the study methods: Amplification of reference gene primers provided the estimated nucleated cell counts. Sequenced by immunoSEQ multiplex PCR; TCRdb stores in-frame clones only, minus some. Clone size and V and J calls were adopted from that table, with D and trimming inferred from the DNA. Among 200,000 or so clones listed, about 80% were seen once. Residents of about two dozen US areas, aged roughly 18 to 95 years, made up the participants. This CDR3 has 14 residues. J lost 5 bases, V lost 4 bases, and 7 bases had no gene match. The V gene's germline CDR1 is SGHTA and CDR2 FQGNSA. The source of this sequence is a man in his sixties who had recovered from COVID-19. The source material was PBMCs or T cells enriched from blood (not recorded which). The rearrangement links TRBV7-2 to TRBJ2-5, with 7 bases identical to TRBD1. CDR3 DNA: TGTGCCAGCAGCTCAAAGATACAGGGGGAGACCCAGTACTTC. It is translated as CASSSKIQGETQYF.